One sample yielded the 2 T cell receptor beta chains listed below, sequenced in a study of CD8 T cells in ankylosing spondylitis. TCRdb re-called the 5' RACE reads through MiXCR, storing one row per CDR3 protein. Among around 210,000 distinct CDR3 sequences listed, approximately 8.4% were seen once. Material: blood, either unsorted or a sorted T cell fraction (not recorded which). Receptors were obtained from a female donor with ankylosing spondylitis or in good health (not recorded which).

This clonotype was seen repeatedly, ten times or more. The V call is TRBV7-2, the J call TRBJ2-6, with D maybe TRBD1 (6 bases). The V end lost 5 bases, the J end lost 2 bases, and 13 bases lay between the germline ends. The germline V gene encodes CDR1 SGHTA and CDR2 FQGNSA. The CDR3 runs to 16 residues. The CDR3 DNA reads TGTGCCAGCAGCCCCACAGGGAACCCTGGGGCCAACGTCCTGACTTTC. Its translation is CASSPTGNPGANVLTF.

CDR3 region: CASSSRGTQTCEQYF. Written as DNA, the CDR3 is TGTGCCAGCAGTTCGCGGGGGACACAAACCTGCGAGCAGTACTTC. This chain joins TRBV28 and TRBJ2-7, with a possible D match to TRBD2 (7 bases). This CDR3 contains 15 residues. V gave up 4 bases and J gave up 6 bases, with 19 bases separating them. Germline V gene lookup returns CDR1 MDHEN and CDR2 SYDVKM.